This TCR beta chain was captured in a study of blood T cell repertoires in COVID-19. Study-level background: T cells, B-cell-depleted T cells, or PBMCs supplied cDNA or gDNA.

Per the original data handling: Quantification of nucleated cells was approximated via reference gene primer amplification. Sequenced by immunoSEQ multiplex PCR; TCRdb stores in-frame clones only, minus some. Clone size and the V and J calls come from that table; the DNA yielded D and trimming. The table has about 180,000 clones, about 83% seen once. Participants were placed into cohorts based on the clinical history they reported. V gave up 3 bases and J gave up 6 bases, with 13 bases separating them. Germline-derived CDR1 and CDR2 are SNHLY and FYNNEI. This CDR3 is built from 14 residues. The chain has TRBV2 and TRBJ2-3; D uncertain. This sequence originates from a woman in her 30s who had recovered from COVID-19. The sequencing sample was made of PBMCs or T cells enriched from blood (not recorded which). The chain's CDR3 is CASSEDPGWDTQYF. The CDR3 nucleotides are TGTGCCAGCAGTGAGGATCCAGGTTGGGATACGCAGTATTTT.